These 23 T cell receptor beta chains share one sample of origin, sequenced in a study of naive and memory T cell subsets. Study-level points and caveats: Naive repertoires, especially CD8, held a few larger clonotypes, possibly memory cells re-expressing CD45RA.

Both TRBC1 and TRBC2 were covered by a beta constant-region primer of two equimolar oligonucleotides. The ligated cDNA underwent four PCR rounds using SP2 and nested alpha and beta constant-region primers. A single record per CDR3 protein comes from TCRdb applying MiXCR to the UMI-ligation and nested PCR reads. Here the sample spans more than 95,000 distinct CDR3 sequences, around 15% being singletons. The antigens for these receptors are not known. Input material: naive CD8+ T cells from blood. The receptors originated from a human donor in good health.

This clonotype was detected many times. This rearrangement joins TRBV29-1 to TRBJ2-2; no reliable D call. Trimming shortened V by 8 bases and J by 5 bases, and 12 bases separated the two germline ends. The CDR3 extends over 12 amino acids. The germline V gene has CDR1 SQVTM and CDR2 ANQGSEA. This CDR3 is CSPKGWTGELFF. The CDR3 nucleotides are TGCAGCCCCAAAGGGTGGACCGGGGAGCTGTTTTTT.

V is TRBV12-5 and J is TRBJ2-1; D not resolved. The germline CDR1 and CDR2 sequences are LGHNT and FRNRAP. This CDR3 comprises 12 residues. V was pared by 2 bases and J by 5 bases, with 4 bases between. CDR3: CASGLPNNEQFF. For the CDR3, the DNA is TGTGCTAGTGGTTTGCCAAACAATGAGCAGTTCTTC.

This clonotype was observed a few times. V gene TRBV15 combines with J gene TRBJ1-1, with 9 bases identical to TRBD1. The germline gives CDR1 LNHNV, CDR2 YYDKDF (reference sequence). CDR3 length: 17 amino acids. The V gene end was trimmed by 2 bases and the J gene end by 0 bases; junction bases not matched to a gene: 7. The CDR3 region is CATSRRVGQGMNTEAFF. CDR3 sequence (DNA): TGTGCCACCAGCAGACGGGTAGGACAGGGGATGAACACTGAAGCTTTCTTT.

The chain carries TRBV7-9 and TRBJ2-1, with 9 nucleotides matching TRBD2. Per the germline V gene, CDR1 is SEHNR and CDR2 is FQNEAQ (reference sequence). V lost 5 bases to trimming and J lost 3 bases; unmatched junction nucleotides: 8. There are 16 residues in the CDR3. In DNA form, the CDR3 reads TGTGCCAGCAGCCACCATAGCGGGGGTTACTACAATGAGCAGTTCTTC. Translating gives CASSHHSGGYYNEQFF.

This clonotype has only a few counts. The V gene is TRBV7-9, the J gene TRBJ1-4; 9 positions agree with TRBD1. Trimming took 10 bases from V and 7 from J; bases not matched to a gene: 7. This CDR3 is 13 amino acids long. Germline values: CDR1 SEHNR, CDR2 FQNEAQ (reference sequence). CDR3 sequence reads: CAITGQGSEKLFF. The DNA for the CDR3 is TGTGCCATCACGGGACAGGGAAGTGAAAAACTGTTTTTT.

This clonotype was picked up a small number of times. This chain connects TRBV20-1 to TRBJ2-1; 12 bases align to TRBD2. There are 17 residues in the CDR3. Germline V gene sequence: CDR1 DFQATT, CDR2 SNEGSKA (reference sequence). Germline trimming cut 6 bases from V and 1 base from J; bases unmatched to any gene: 10. CDR3 coding DNA: TGCAGTGCCGAGACGACTAGCGGGAGCAGGTCCTACAATGAGCAGTTCTTC. Encoded protein: CSAETTSGSRSYNEQFF.

This clonotype was detected a few times. The chain joins TRBV29-1 to TRBJ1-1, with a weak D call TRBD1 (5 bases). Germline loops: CDR1 SQVTM, CDR2 ANQGSEA. The CDR3 sequence is 13 residues long. V shed 6 bases and J shed 4 bases, with 15 bases lying between them. The CDR3 protein is CSVLLWGGTEAFF. CDR3 in DNA: TGCAGCGTACTTCTATGGGGCGGCACTGAAGCTTTCTTT.

This clonotype was recorded a few times. This CDR3 reads CASSIEQGYNEQFF. The DNA for the CDR3 is TGTGCCAGTAGTATAGAGCAGGGCTACAATGAGCAGTTCTTC. The chain carries TRBV19 and TRBJ2-1, with D possibly TRBD1 on 5 matching bases. Germline V CDR1 and CDR2: LNHDA, SQIVND (reference sequence). The CDR3 spans 14 residues. The germline V and J ends were trimmed by 0 bases and 3 bases, with 6 bases remaining between them.

The chain is built from TRBV27 and TRBJ1-1; D is perhaps TRBD1 (5 bases). The CDR3 sequence is 14 residues long. The V and J ends lost 4 bases and 5 bases respectively, with 14 bases between them. CDR1 is MNHEY and CDR2 is SMNVEV in the germline V gene (reference sequence). CDR3 region: CASSYGSGRTEAFF. CDR3 nucleotides: TGTGCCAGCAGTTACGGGTCGGGACGGACTGAAGCTTTCTTT.

This clonotype occurred a few times. The chain recombines TRBV12-3 or TRBV12-4 with TRBJ2-3; D may be TRBD2 (7 bases). V lost 7 bases to trimming and J lost 0 bases, with 14 bases between them. The CDR3 has 15 amino acids. CDR3 sequence reads: CASTGGGGSTDTQYF. The CDR3 region has the DNA TGTGCCAGCACTGGGGGGGGCGGGAGCACAGATACGCAGTATTTT.

This chain links TRBV14 with TRBJ2-2; 9 bases match TRBD2. Germline trimming cut 3 bases from V and 1 base from J; bases unmatched to any gene: 9. CDR3 length equals 18 residues. In germline, CDR1 is SGHDN, CDR2 FVKESK. In DNA form, the CDR3 reads TGTGCCAGCAGCCATTTAGGGTCTAGCGGGAAGAACACCGGGGAGCTGTTTTTT. Translated, it gives CASSHLGSSGKNTGELFF.

This clonotype has a handful of counts. The chain combines TRBV4-3 with TRBJ1-1, with unresolved D. The CDR3 is made up of 13 amino acids. V was clipped by 2 bases and J by 4 bases, with 8 bases between them. The V gene's germline CDR1 is LGHNA and CDR2 YSLEER. DNA of the CDR3: TGCGCCAGCAGCCAAAGGGTGAGCACTGAAGCTTTCTTT. Translation gives CASSQRVSTEAFF.

The table lists this clonotype with many counts. The V gene is TRBV5-1, the J gene TRBJ1-1; 8 bases agree with TRBD1. Germline CDR1 reads SGHRS; CDR2 reads YFSETQ. V was pared by 4 bases and J by 4 bases, with 6 bases of the junction left unmatched. The CDR3 extends over 14 amino acids. The CDR3 DNA reads as TGCGCCAGCAGCGCGTCAGGGGGCCCCACTGAAGCTTTCTTT. It encodes CASSASGGPTEAFF.

The chain couples TRBV12-3 or TRBV12-4 to TRBJ2-1; no firm D call. V lost 5 bases and J lost 5, with 1 base in between. The CDR3 is 10 residues long. The DNA for the CDR3 is TGTGCCAGCAGTGACAATGAGCAGTTCTTC. This encodes CASSDNEQFF.

This clonotype has just a few counts. The chain joins TRBV15 to TRBJ2-1, with D tentatively TRBD2 (5 bases). CDR3 length: 14 amino acids. Trimming pared 0 bases from V and 9 bases from J, leaving 12 bases between. Germline assignment: CDR1 LNHNV and CDR2 YYDKDF (reference sequence). The CDR3 DNA sequence: TGTGCCACCAGCAGAGATACGGGGTGGGGTGAGCAGTTCTTC. This codes for CATSRDTGWGEQFF.

This clonotype was seen a handful of times. The V call is TRBV29-1, the J call TRBJ1-1, with 7 nucleotides matching TRBD1. The CDR3 runs to 14 residues. Per germline, CDR1 SQVTM and CDR2 ANQGSEA. V shed 7 bases and J 0 bases; nucleotides not matched to a gene: 8. Here the CDR3 reads CSASQGNMNTEAFF. The CDR3 coding sequence is TGCAGCGCATCACAGGGGAACATGAACACTGAAGCTTTCTTT. Supplemented by reference TRBV29-1 and TRBJ1-1, the full variable domain reads SAVISQKPSRDICQRGTSLTIQCQVDSQVTMMFWYRQQPGQSLTLIATANQGSEATYESGFVIDKFPISRPNLTFSTLTVSNMSPEDSSIYLCSASQGNMNTEAFFGQGTRLTVV.

This sequence joins TRBV12-3 or TRBV12-4 and TRBJ1-1; 8 bases are a match to TRBD1. V shed 5 bases, J shed 4 bases, and the junction held 12 bases outside the gene matches. The CDR3 has 16 amino acids. The CDR3 nucleotides read TGTGCCAGCAGTAGGCCGGGACAGGTAGGGAGCACTGAAGCTTTCTTT. It specifies CASSRPGQVGSTEAFF.

This clonotype showed up many times. The V call is TRBV29-1, the J call TRBJ2-7; D gene ambiguous. V lost 6 bases, J lost 3 bases, and 6 bases lay in between. Germline lookup yields CDR1 SQVTM and CDR2 ANQGSEA. This CDR3 has 10 amino acids. The CDR3 sequence is CSVLSYEQYF. The DNA of the CDR3 is TGCAGCGTCCTGAGCTACGAGCAGTACTTC.

The chain carries TRBV11-2 and TRBJ1-4; 7 bases are a match to TRBD1. CDR1 and CDR2 (germline): SGHAT, FQNNGV. This CDR3 region has 13 residues. V lost 5 bases and J lost 7; bases outside the gene matches: 4. In DNA form, the CDR3 reads TGTGCCAGCAGCCAACAGGGGAGTGAAAAACTGTTTTTT. Translating gives CASSQQGSEKLFF.

V usage is TRBV13 and J usage is TRBJ2-7; either TRBD1 or TRBD2 may fit D (5 bases each). V was cut by 3 bases and J by 0 bases, with 12 bases left in between. This CDR3 is 15 amino acids long. The germline V gene has CDR1 PRHDT and CDR2 FYEKMQ (reference sequence). The CDR3 nucleotides are TGTGCCAGCAGCTTTCCCGGGGCTCCCTCCTACGAGCAGTACTTC. It encodes CASSFPGAPSYEQYF.

In this sample, this clonotype turned up many times. This chain joins TRBV29-1 and TRBJ1-2, with D possibly TRBD1 on 5 matching bases. Looked up from germline, CDR1 is SQVTM and CDR2 is ANQGSEA. This CDR3 has 12 amino acids. The V end was cut by 7 bases, the J end by 5 bases, with 14 bases between. CDR3 in DNA: TGCAGCGGAATCGGGGGGGGGTATGGCTACACCTTC. It codes for CSGIGGGYGYTF.

The chain recombines TRBV19 with TRBJ2-1; D not resolved. V was cut by 0 bases and J by 3 bases, with 6 bases left in between. The CDR3 has 14 amino acids. Germline-derived CDR1 and CDR2 are LNHDA and SQIVND (reference sequence). For the CDR3, the DNA is TGTGCCAGTAGTATAGATGGCAGCTACAATGAGCAGTTCTTC. Translation: CASSIDGSYNEQFF.

The sample holds many counts of this clonotype. Sequence at one end of the junction differs from germline and may be a read error. This chain joins TRBV4-2 and TRBJ2-1; 7 nucleotides agree with TRBD2. In germline, CDR1 is LGHNA, CDR2 YNFKEQ. The CDR3 is 17 amino acids. The CDR3 loop reads CASTQPAASGMYNEQFF. The CDR3 region has the DNA TGTGCCAGCACCCAACCCGCGGCTAGCGGTATGTACAATGAGCAGTTCTTC.